This T cell receptor (beta chain) was obtained from a study of T cells in Graves' hyperthyroidism and ophthalmopathy. On the study more broadly: At initial diagnosis, before any treatment had begun, peripheral blood was obtained.

Absent ophthalmopathy progression within 18 months defined stable Graves' hyperthyroidism. This sample holds PBMCs from 10 ml fresh peripheral blood. General study findings and limits: With a median lead of roughly 6.2 months before onset, the model predicted ophthalmopathy.

The germline V gene has CDR1 SGHTA and CDR2 FQGTGA. CDR3 length equals 13 residues. V lost 4 bases and J 8 bases, leaving 12 bases between the germline ends. Regions amplified from RNA transcripts were the TCR beta CDR3 regions. Using the HTBI primer set, a first-round RT-PCR was run on the TCR CDR3. TCRdb re-called the multiplex PCR reads with MiXCR, one entry per CDR3 protein. The sample yields some 500,000 distinct CDR3 sequences, around 14% seen once. This clonotype has a handful of counts. Its antigen is currently unknown. The rearrangement joins TRBV7-3 to TRBJ2-1; perhaps TRBD2 as D (5 bases). Sequenced input: blood. The source of this sequence is a young woman with Graves' hyperthyroidism. The CDR3 DNA is TGTGCCAGCAGCTCCGGGGAAGACGATGAGCAGTTCTTC. Encoded protein: CASSSGEDDEQFF.